This note documents a single TCR beta chain sequence. What it recognizes is unknown. This entry is derived from a study of cytomegalovirus exposure and HLA in healthy donors. Study-wide context: Researchers previously reported finding about 110 million unique TCR beta sequences from around 200 million T cells. The early release's HLA-typed donors yielded about 85 million unique TCRs. Overall study results and limits: TCR beta chain V- and J-gene trimming was linked, in a later analysis, to a missense variant in DCLRE1C. A few V segments could not be told apart, such as TRBV6-2 and TRBV6-3, and were left out.

Researchers ran the PCR with 60 Vbeta and 13 Jbeta primers. This table comes from immunoSEQ multiplex PCR, and its TCRdb copy is limited to in-frame clones, with some not included. The repertoire has some 85,000 clones, roughly four fifths of them found once; the top ten carry around 4.3%. The CDR3 loop spans 13 amino acids. Per the germline V gene, CDR1 is SGHTA and CDR2 is FQGTGA. The trim removed 2 bases at V and 6 bases at J, leaving 0 bases unmatched. Material: PBMCs. The sequence derives from a woman between 35 and 50 years old in good health and CMV-seropositive. V is TRBV7-3 and J is TRBJ2-2; TRBD2 agrees at 7 bases. CDR3 DNA: TGTGCCAGCAGCTTAGGGGGGGCCGGGGAGCTGTTTTTT. Encoded protein: CASSLGGAGELFF.